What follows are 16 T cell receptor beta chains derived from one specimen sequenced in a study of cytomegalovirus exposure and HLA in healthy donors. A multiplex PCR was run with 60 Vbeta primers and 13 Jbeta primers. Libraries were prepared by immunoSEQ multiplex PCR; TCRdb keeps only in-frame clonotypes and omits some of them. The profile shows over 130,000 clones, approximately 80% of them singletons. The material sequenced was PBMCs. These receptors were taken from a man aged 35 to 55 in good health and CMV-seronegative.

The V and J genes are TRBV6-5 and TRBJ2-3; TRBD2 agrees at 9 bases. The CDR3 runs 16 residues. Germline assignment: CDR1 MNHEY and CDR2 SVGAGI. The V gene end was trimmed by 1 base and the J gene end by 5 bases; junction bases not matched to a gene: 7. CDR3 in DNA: TGTGCCAGCAGTTACTTCGCTAGCGGGAAGGGAGATACGCAGTATTTT. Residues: CASSYFASGKGDTQYF.

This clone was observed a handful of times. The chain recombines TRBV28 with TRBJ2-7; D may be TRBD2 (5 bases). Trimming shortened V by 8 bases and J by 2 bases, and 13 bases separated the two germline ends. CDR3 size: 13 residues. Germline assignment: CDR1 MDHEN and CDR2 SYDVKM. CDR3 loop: CASLDLSTYEQYF. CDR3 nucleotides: TGTGCCAGCCTGGACTTAAGTACCTACGAGCAGTACTTC. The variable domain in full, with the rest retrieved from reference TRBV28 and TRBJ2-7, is DVKVTQSSRYLVKRTGEKVFLECVQDMDHENMFWYRQDPGLGLRLIYFSYDVKMKEKGDIPEGYSVSREKKERFSLILESASTNQTSMYLCASLDLSTYEQYFGPGTRLTVT.

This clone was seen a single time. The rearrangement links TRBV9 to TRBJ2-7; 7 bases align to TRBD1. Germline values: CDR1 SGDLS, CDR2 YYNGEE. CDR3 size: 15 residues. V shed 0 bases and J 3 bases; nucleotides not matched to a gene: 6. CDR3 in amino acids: CASSVANQGVYEQYF. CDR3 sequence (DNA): TGTGCCAGCAGCGTAGCTAATCAGGGGGTCTACGAGCAGTACTTC. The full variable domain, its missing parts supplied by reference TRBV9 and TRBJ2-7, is DSGVTQTPKHLITATGQRVTLRCSPRSGDLSVYWYQQSLDQGLQFLIQYYNGEERAKGNILERFSAQQFPDLHSELNLSSLELGDSALYFCASSVANQGVYEQYFGPGTRLTVT.

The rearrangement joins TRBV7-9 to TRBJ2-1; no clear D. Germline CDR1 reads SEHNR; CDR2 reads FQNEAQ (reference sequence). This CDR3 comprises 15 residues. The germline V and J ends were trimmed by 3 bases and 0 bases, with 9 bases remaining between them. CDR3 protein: CASSFVLSSYNEQFF. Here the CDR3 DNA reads TGTGCCAGCAGCTTTGTTCTGAGCTCCTACAATGAGCAGTTCTTC.

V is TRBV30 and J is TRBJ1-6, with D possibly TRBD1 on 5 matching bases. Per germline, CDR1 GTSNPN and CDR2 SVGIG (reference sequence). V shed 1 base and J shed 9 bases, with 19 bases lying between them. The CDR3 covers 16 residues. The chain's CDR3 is CAWSAGLGGLISPLHF. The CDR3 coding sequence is TGTGCCTGGAGTGCGGGACTTGGGGGTTTAATTTCACCCCTCCACTTT. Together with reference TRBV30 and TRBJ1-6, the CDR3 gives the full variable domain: SQTIHQWPATLVQPVGSPLSLECTVEGTSNPNLYWYRQAAGRGLQLLFYSVGIGQISSEVPQNLSASRPQDRQFILSSKKLLLSDSGFYLCAWSAGLGGLISPLHFGNGTRLTVT.

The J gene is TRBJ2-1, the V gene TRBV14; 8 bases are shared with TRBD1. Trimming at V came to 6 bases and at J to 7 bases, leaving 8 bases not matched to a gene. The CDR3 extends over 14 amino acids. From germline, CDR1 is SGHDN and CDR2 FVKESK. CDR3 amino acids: CASSQTRGRNEQFF. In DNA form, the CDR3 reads TGTGCCAGCAGTCAGACCAGGGGGCGAAATGAGCAGTTCTTC.

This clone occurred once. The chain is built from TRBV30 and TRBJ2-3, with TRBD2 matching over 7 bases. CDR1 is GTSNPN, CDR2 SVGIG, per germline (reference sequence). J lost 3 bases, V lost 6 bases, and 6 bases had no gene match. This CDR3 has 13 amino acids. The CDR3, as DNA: TGTGCCTGCAAGCGGGGATCAACAGATACGCAGTATTTT. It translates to CACKRGSTDTQYF.

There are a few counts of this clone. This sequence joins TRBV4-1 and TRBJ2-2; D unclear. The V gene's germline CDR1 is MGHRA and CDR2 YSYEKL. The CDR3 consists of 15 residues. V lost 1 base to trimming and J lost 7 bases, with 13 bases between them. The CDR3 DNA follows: TGCGCCAGCAGCCAAGCCCTACAGATGAACGGGGAGCTGTTTTTT. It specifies CASSQALQMNGELFF.

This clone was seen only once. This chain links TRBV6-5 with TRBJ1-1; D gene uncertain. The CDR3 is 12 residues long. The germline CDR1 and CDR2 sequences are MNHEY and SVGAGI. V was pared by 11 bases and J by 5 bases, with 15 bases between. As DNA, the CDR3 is TGTGCCGCAGGCCCTTCGGGGACTGAAGCTTTCTTT. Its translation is CAAGPSGTEAFF.

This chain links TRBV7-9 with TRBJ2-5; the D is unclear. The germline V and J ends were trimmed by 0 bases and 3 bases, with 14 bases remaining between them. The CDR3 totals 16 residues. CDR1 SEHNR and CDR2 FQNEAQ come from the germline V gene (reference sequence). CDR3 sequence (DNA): TGTGCCAGCAGCTTAGCCCCCGGAGAATTTAAAGAGACCCAGTACTTC. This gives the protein CASSLAPGEFKETQYF. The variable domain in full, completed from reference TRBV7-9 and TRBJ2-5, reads DTGVSQNPRHKITKRGQNVTFRCDPISEHNRLYWYRQTLGQGPEFLTYFQNEAQLEKSRLLSDRFSAERPKGSFSTLEIQRTEQGDSAMYLCASSLAPGEFKETQYFGPGTRLLVL.

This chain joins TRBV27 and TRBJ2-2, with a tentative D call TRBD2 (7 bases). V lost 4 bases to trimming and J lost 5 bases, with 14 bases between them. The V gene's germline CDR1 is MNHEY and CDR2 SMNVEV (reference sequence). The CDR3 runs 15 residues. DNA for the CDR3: TGTGCCAGCAGTTCGGGGGGAGGGGGAACCGGGGAGCTGTTTTTT. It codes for CASSSGGGGTGELFF.

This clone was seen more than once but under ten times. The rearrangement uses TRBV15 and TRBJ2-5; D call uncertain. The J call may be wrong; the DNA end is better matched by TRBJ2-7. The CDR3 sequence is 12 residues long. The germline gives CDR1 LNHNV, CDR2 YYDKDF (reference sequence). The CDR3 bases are TGTGCCACCAGCAGAGACTACTACGAGCAGTACTTC. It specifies CATSRDYYEQYF.

CDR3 in amino acids: CASRGQGQDNEQFF. The CDR3 region has the DNA TGCGCCAGCAGAGGACAGGGGCAGGACAATGAGCAGTTCTTC. V usage is TRBV10-2 and J usage is TRBJ2-1; 9 nucleotides match TRBD1. Germline CDR1 is WSHSY and CDR2 is SAAADI. This CDR3 has 14 amino acids. V lost 6 bases and J lost 5; bases outside the gene matches: 5.

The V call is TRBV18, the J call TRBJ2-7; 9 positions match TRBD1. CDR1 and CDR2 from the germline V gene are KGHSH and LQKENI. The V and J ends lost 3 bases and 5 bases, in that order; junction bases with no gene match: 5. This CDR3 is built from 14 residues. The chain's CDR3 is CASSPGQGTHEQYF. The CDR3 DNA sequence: TGTGCCAGCTCACCGGGACAGGGTACCCACGAGCAGTACTTC.

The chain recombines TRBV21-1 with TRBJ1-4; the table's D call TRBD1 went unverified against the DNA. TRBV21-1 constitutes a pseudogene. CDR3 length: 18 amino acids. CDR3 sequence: CASSKVVDRTKTNEKLFF. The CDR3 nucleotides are TGTGCCAGCAGCAAAGTGGTAGACAGGACAAAAACTAATGAAAAACTGTTTTTT.

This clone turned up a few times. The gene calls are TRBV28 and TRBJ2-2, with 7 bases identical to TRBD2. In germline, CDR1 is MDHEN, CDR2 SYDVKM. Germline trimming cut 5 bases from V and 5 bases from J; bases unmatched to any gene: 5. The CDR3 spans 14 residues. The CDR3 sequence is CASSGGGATGELFF. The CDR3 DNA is TGTGCCAGCAGTGGGGGAGGGGCTACCGGGGAGCTGTTTTTT.